This is a list of T cell receptor beta chains from one sample in a study of cytomegalovirus exposure and HLA in healthy donors. TCRdb's table, derived via immunoSEQ multiplex PCR, lists solely in-frame clones and lacks some. The repertoire holds about 120,000 clones, with around 80% as singletons. The sample was PBMCs. These receptors were obtained from a man between 25 and 39 years old in good health and CMV-seropositive. Both conserved end residues are part of each CDR3. D genes are given only for firm matches. Size tells how often a clone was seen (once, few, many) or the class of an expanded clone, and some rows leave it out.

v_gene	d_gene	abundance	len	j_gene	CDR3aa	CDR3nt
TRBV7-8	-	-	13	TRBJ2-7	CASTGLTGYEQYF	TGTGCCAGCACCGGGTTAACAGGCTACGAGCAGTACTTC
TRBV27	TRBD2	once	20	TRBJ2-3	CASSLSAGTSGKGGTDTQYF	TGTGCCAGCAGTTTATCGGCCGGGACTAGCGGGAAAGGGGGCACAGATACGCAGTATTTT
TRBV19	-	-	14	TRBJ2-7	CASRTSGAAYEQYF	TGTGCCAGTAGAACCTCAGGGGCTGCCTACGAGCAGTACTTC
TRBV6-5	TRBD1	-	14	TRBJ1-2	CAGSRQTGDYGYTF	TGTGCCGGCAGTCGTCAAACAGGGGACTATGGCTACACCTTC
TRBV7-9	TRBD2	-	14	TRBJ2-7	CASSPSGRAYEQYF	TGTGCCAGCAGTCCTAGCGGGAGGGCCTACGAGCAGTACTTC
TRBV11-3	TRBD1	few	17	TRBJ1-2	CASSPPPQGINNYGYTF	TGTGCCAGCAGCCCCCCACCACAGGGGATAAATAACTATGGCTACACCTTC
TRBV7-9	-	-	14	TRBJ2-3	CASTEARETDTQYF	TGTGCCAGCACCGAAGCTAGGGAGACAGATACGCAGTATTTT
TRBV7-2	TRBD2	-	15	TRBJ2-3	CASSQLAGGPDTQYF	TGTGCCAGCAGTCAACTAGCGGGAGGGCCGGATACGCAGTATTTT
TRBV29-1	TRBD2	-	14	TRBJ2-1	CSVLAGRGFNEQFF	TGCAGCGTCTTAGCAGGGCGGGGGTTTAATGAGCAGTTCTTC
TRBV5-1	TRBD2	-	16	TRBJ2-5	CASSFLTSGISGTQYF	TGCGCCAGCAGCTTTTTGACTAGCGGGATATCTGGGACCCAGTACTTC
TRBV7-8	TRBD1	-	15	TRBJ1-2	CASSLQGAPNYGYTF	TGTGCCAGCAGCCTACAGGGGGCTCCTAACTATGGCTACACCTTC
TRBV6-4	TRBD2	-	15	TRBJ2-1	CASSPLAGDYNEQFF	TGTGCCAGCAGTCCCCTAGCGGGAGACTACAATGAGCAGTTCTTC
TRBV6-6	-	-	16	TRBJ2-6	CASSYTARTGANVLTF	TGTGCCAGCAGTTACACTGCTCGGACAGGGGCCAACGTCCTGACTTTC
TRBV18	TRBD1	-	20	TRBJ1-5	CASSPYPGTGSTSGFQPQHF	TGTGCCAGCTCACCCTACCCCGGGACAGGGTCCACCTCCGGTTTTCAGCCCCAGCATTTT
TRBV23-1	-	-	12	TRBJ2-7	CASSQSRHEQYF	TGCGCCAGCAGTCAATCGCGGCACGAGCAGTACTTC
TRBV27	TRBD1	-	17	TRBJ1-1	CASSSKPPGQMSTEAFF	TGTGCCAGCAGTTCGAAGCCTCCGGGACAGATGAGCACTGAAGCTTTCTTT
TRBV6-5	-	-	14	TRBJ2-1	CASSPTAGSNEQFF	TGTGCCAGCAGTCCGACGGCCGGGAGCAATGAGCAGTTCTTC
TRBV4-3	TRBD1	-	15	TRBJ1-5	CASSQGAGTGQPQHF	TGCGCCAGCAGCCAAGGGGCAGGGACAGGGCAGCCCCAGCATTTT
TRBV27	-	-	12	TRBJ1-1	CASMRQNTEAFF	TGTGCCAGCATGAGACAGAACACTGAAGCTTTCTTT
TRBV19	TRBD2	-	17	TRBJ2-7	CASSSLLSAGGSYEQYF	TGTGCCAGTAGTTCCCTCCTCTCAGCGGGAGGTTCCTACGAGCAGTACTTC
TRBV19	TRBD2	few	17	TRBJ2-3	CASSIRLAVGFTDTQYF	TGTGCCAGTAGTATAAGACTAGCGGTCGGGTTCACAGATACGCAGTATTTT
TRBV30	TRBD1	-	13	TRBJ1-4	CAWIDRAGEKLFF	TGTGCCTGGATCGACAGGGCGGGTGAAAAACTGTTTTTT
TRBV4-1	TRBD1	-	15	TRBJ2-5	CASSPGTGGPETQYF	TGCGCCAGCAGCCCCGGGACAGGGGGCCCAGAGACCCAGTACTTC
TRBV7-6	TRBD1	-	14	TRBJ2-7	CASSLSSQGGEQYF	TGTGCCAGCAGCTTAAGTTCACAGGGGGGAGAGCAGTACTTC
TRBV11-2	-	few	15	TRBJ1-2	CASSSLRRSNYGYTF	TGTGCCAGCAGCTCTCTCCGGCGGAGCAACTATGGCTACACCTTC
TRBV10-1	TRBD2	-	16	TRBJ2-3	CASSALAGGGTDTQYF	TGCGCCAGCAGTGCTTTAGCGGGAGGCGGCACAGATACGCAGTATTTT
TRBV30	TRBD2	-	15	TRBJ2-3	CAWSDSGRGGDTQYF	TGTGCCTGGTCGGATAGCGGGAGAGGTGGAGATACGCAGTATTTT
TRBV5-4	TRBD2	-	16	TRBJ2-5	CASSQAPGLGEETQYF	TGTGCCAGCAGCCAAGCCCCGGGACTAGGGGAAGAGACCCAGTACTTC
TRBV6-5	-	-	16	TRBJ2-3	CASSYSRVVGTDTQYF	TGTGCCAGCAGTTACTCGAGGGTCGTTGGTACAGATACGCAGTATTTT